This is a list of T cell receptor beta chains from one sample in a study of beta chain features in type 1 diabetes. Sequencing was performed with immunoSEQ multiplex PCR; in TCRdb, only in-frame clones are kept and a portion is missing. The sample has some 230,000 clones, roughly 9.6% seen once; the top ten hold approximately 0.035%. The sequencing input was naive CD4+ T cells from blood. Receptors were obtained from a woman between 18 and 30 years old in good health. The CDR3 runs from the conserved cysteine through the conserved F or W. Fields, in order: D gene, clone size, J gene, V gene, CDR3 DNA, CDR3 protein. A D gene is named only where the DNA matches it firmly. For some rows the clone size is stated as once, few or many, or as a class when expanded; others skip it.

d_call: -
clone_size: -
j_call: TRBJ1-2
v_call: TRBV18
cdr3_nt: TGTGCCAGCTCACCCCCTTCAGGATTTAACTATGGCTACACCTTC
cdr3_aa: CASSPPSGFNYGYTF

d_call: -
clone_size: -
j_call: TRBJ1-2
v_call: TRBV5-1
cdr3_nt: TGCGCCAGCAGCTTGCGAGCAGAGACTGCTAACTATGGCTACACCTTC
cdr3_aa: CASSLRAETANYGYTF

d_call: TRBD1
clone_size: few
j_call: TRBJ2-1
v_call: TRBV29-1
cdr3_nt: TGCAGCGTTGAGAGGACAGGCCTCTACAATGAGCAGTTCTTC
cdr3_aa: CSVERTGLYNEQFF

d_call: -
clone_size: -
j_call: TRBJ2-7
v_call: TRBV4-1
cdr3_nt: TGCGCCAGCAGCCAACCCGACAGCCTAGGCTACGAGCAGTACTTC
cdr3_aa: CASSQPDSLGYEQYF

d_call: -
clone_size: -
j_call: TRBJ1-4
v_call: TRBV5-1
cdr3_nt: TGCGCCAGCAGCGGTTGGGGGGGTAATGAAAAACTGTTTTTT
cdr3_aa: CASSGWGGNEKLFF

d_call: -
clone_size: -
j_call: TRBJ1-1
v_call: TRBV5-1
cdr3_nt: TGCGCCAGCAGCTTGGGAGGGGGAGCGAACACTGAAGCTTTCTTT
cdr3_aa: CASSLGGGANTEAFF

d_call: -
clone_size: few
j_call: TRBJ2-4
v_call: TRBV19
cdr3_nt: TGTGCCAGTAGTCTAGCCAAAAACATTCAGTACTTC
cdr3_aa: CASSLAKNIQYF

d_call: -
clone_size: few
j_call: TRBJ2-7
v_call: TRBV9
cdr3_nt: TGTGCCAGCAGCGTATCCGACAGGACCTACGAGCAGTACTTC
cdr3_aa: CASSVSDRTYEQYF

d_call: -
clone_size: -
j_call: TRBJ2-3
v_call: TRBV5-1
cdr3_nt: TGCGCCAGCAGCTTGGACACCCGCACAGATACGCAGTATTTT
cdr3_aa: CASSLDTRTDTQYF

d_call: TRBD1
clone_size: few
j_call: TRBJ2-1
v_call: TRBV6-6
cdr3_nt: TGTGCCAGCAGTTCCGGGACAGGGGTCCTCTTC
cdr3_aa: CASSSGTGVLF

d_call: -
clone_size: -
j_call: TRBJ1-6
v_call: TRBV18
cdr3_nt: TGTGCCAGCTCTCCATGGGGTGCGGACATCCCAAATAAAACCCTCCACTTT
cdr3_aa: CASSPWGADIPNKTLHF

d_call: TRBD2
clone_size: few
j_call: TRBJ2-3
v_call: TRBV5-1
cdr3_nt: TGCGCCAGCAGCTTGCCCTTAGCGGGGAGCACAGATACGCAGTATTTT
cdr3_aa: CASSLPLAGSTDTQYF

d_call: -
clone_size: few
j_call: TRBJ2-2
v_call: TRBV5-1
cdr3_nt: TGCGCCAGCAGACCCCCGGGAGAGAACACCGGGGAGCTGTTTTTT
cdr3_aa: CASRPPGENTGELFF

d_call: -
clone_size: -
j_call: TRBJ2-7
v_call: TRBV6-5
cdr3_nt: TGTGCCAGCAGTGAAGGGGACGAGCAGTACTTC
cdr3_aa: CASSEGDEQYF

d_call: TRBD1
clone_size: few
j_call: TRBJ1-1
v_call: TRBV7-9
cdr3_nt: TGTGCCAGCAGCGCAGTCAGACAGGGGGCCGAAGCTTTCTTT
cdr3_aa: CASSAVRQGAEAFF

d_call: TRBD1
clone_size: -
j_call: TRBJ2-7
v_call: TRBV6-1
cdr3_nt: TGTGCCAGCAAAAGGGGGCACGAGCAGTACTTC
cdr3_aa: CASKRGHEQYF

d_call: -
clone_size: many
j_call: TRBJ2-3
v_call: TRBV7-9
cdr3_nt: TGTGCCACAAACGCGGAGGATACGCAGTATTTT
cdr3_aa: CATNAEDTQYF

d_call: -
clone_size: -
j_call: TRBJ1-1
v_call: TRBV5-6
cdr3_nt: TGTGCCAGCAGCTTGGGCGGCAGGGCCACTGAAGCTTTCTTT
cdr3_aa: CASSLGGRATEAFF

d_call: TRBD1
clone_size: many
j_call: TRBJ1-6
v_call: TRBV6-6
cdr3_nt: TGTGCCAGCAGCACCAGGGACAGGATGGATTCACCCCTCCACTTT
cdr3_aa: CASSTRDRMDSPLHF

d_call: -
clone_size: few
j_call: TRBJ2-7
v_call: TRBV7-9
cdr3_nt: TGTGCCAGCAGCTTAGGCGGGGCGGTGATAAGGCAGTACTTC
cdr3_aa: CASSLGGAVIRQYF

d_call: TRBD1
clone_size: few
j_call: TRBJ1-6
v_call: TRBV30
cdr3_nt: TGTGCCTGGAGTTCCCCGGACAGGGCATCCCTAAATTCACCCCTCCACTTT
cdr3_aa: CAWSSPDRASLNSPLHF

d_call: -
clone_size: -
j_call: TRBJ1-2
v_call: TRBV19
cdr3_nt: TGTGCCAGTAGACAGATAGGGGACTACTATGGCTACACCTTC
cdr3_aa: CASRQIGDYYGYTF

d_call: TRBD1
clone_size: -
j_call: TRBJ2-7
v_call: TRBV19
cdr3_nt: TGTGCCAGTAGTCAAGACAGGGACTACGAGCAGTACTTC
cdr3_aa: CASSQDRDYEQYF